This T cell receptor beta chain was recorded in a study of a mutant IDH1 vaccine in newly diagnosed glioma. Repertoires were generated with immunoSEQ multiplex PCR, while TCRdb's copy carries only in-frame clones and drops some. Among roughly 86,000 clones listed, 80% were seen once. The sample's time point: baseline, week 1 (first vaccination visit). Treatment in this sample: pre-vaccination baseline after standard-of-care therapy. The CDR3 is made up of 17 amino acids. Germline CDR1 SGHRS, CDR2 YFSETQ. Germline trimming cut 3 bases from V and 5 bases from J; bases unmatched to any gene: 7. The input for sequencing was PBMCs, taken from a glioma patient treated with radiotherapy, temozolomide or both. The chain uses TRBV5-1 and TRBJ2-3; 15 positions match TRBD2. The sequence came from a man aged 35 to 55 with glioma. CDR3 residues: CASSWGPGLAGGDTQYF. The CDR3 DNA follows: TGCGCCAGCAGCTGGGGGCCGGGACTAGCGGGAGGAGATACGCAGTATTTT.